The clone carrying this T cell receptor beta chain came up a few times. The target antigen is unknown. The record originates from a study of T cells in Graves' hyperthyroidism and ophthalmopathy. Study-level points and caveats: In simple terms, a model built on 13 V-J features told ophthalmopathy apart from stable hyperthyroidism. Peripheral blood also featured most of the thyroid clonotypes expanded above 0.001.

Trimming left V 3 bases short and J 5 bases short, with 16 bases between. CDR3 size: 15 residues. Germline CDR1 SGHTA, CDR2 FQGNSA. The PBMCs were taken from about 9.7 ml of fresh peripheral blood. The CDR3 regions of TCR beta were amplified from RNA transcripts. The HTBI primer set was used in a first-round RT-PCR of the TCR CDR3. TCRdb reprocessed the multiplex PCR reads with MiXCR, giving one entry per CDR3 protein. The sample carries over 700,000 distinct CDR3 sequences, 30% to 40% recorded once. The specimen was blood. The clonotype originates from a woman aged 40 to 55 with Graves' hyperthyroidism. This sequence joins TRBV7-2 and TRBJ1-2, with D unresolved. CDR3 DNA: TGTGCCAGCAGCTTTTGGGTCGAGCCCTGGTATGGCTACACCTTC. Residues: CASSFWVEPWYGYTF.